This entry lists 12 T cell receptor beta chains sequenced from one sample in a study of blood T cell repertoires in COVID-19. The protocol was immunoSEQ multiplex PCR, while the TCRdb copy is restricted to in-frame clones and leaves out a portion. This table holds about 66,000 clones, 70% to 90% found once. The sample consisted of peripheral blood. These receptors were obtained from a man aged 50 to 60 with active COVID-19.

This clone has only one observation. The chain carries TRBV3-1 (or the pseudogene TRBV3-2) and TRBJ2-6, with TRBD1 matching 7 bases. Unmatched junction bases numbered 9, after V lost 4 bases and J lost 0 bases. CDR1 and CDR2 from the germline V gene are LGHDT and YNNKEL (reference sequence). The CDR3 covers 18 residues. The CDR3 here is CASSPSLGQSSGANVLTF. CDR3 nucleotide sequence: TGTGCCAGCAGCCCTTCATTGGGACAGAGCTCTGGGGCCAACGTCCTGACTTTC.

The DNA of the CDR3 is TGTGCCAGCTCACCAGAAGCGGGAGAGAATGAGCAGTTCTTC. Translation gives CASSPEAGENEQFF. The V call is TRBV18, the J call TRBJ2-1, with 8 bases aligning to TRBD2. The CDR3 length is 14 residues. V lost 2 bases, J lost 7 bases, and 4 bases stayed unmatched. CDR1 and CDR2 (germline): KGHSH, LQKENI.

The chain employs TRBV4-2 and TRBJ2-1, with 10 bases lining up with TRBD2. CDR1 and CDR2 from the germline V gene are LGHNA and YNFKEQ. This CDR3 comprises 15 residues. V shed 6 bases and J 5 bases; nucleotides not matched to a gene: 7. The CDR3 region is CASSPSGSLDNEQFF. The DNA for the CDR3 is TGTGCCAGCAGTCCTAGCGGGAGTCTTGACAATGAGCAGTTCTTC.

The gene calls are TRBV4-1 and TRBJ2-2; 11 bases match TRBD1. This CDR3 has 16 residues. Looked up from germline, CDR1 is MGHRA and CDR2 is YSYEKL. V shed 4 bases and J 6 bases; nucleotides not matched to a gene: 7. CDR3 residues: CASSRAGTGGSGELFF. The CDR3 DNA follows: TGCGCCAGCAGCCGAGCCGGGACAGGGGGATCCGGGGAGCTGTTTTTT.

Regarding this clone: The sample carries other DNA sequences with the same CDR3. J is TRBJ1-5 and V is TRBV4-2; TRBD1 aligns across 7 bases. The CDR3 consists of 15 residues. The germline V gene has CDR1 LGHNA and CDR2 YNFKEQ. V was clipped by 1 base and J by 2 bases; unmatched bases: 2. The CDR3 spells CASSQATGGNQPQHF. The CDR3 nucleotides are TGTGCCAGCAGCCAAGCCACAGGGGGCAATCAGCCCCAGCATTTT.

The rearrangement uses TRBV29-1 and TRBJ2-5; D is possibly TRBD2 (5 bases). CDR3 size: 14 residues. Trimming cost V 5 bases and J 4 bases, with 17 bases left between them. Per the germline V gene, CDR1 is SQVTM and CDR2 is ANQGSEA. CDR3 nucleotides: TGCAGCGTTCCCTTGACCGGGAAGCGAGAGACCCAGTACTTC. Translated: CSVPLTGKRETQYF.

The DNA of the CDR3 is TGTGCCAGCAGCTTAGACAGGGTAAGCGAGCAGTACGTC. Amino acid sequence: CASSLDRVSEQYV. The chain is built from TRBV7-8 and TRBJ2-7, with D tentatively TRBD1 (6 bases). Trimming shortened V by 1 base and J by 6 bases, and 10 bases separated the two germline ends. The CDR3 covers 13 residues. Per germline, CDR1 SGHVS and CDR2 FQNEAQ.

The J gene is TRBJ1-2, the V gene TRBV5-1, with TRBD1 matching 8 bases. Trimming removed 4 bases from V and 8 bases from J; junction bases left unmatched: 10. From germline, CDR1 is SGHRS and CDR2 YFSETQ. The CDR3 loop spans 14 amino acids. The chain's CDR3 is CASSGPQGAGGYTF. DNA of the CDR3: TGCGCCAGCAGCGGGCCGCAGGGGGCCGGCGGCTACACCTTC. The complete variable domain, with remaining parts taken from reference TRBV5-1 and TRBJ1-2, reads KAGVTQTPRYLIKTRGQQVTLSCSPISGHRSVSWYQQTPGQGLQFLFEYFSETQRNKGNFPGRFSGRQFSNSRSEMNVSTLELGDSALYLCASSGPQGAGGYTFGSGTRLTVV.

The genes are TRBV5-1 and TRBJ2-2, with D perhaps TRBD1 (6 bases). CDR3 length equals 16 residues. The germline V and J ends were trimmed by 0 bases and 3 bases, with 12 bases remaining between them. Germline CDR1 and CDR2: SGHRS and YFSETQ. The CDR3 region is CASSLVTGPDTGELFF. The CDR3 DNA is TGCGCCAGCAGCTTGGTTACAGGGCCAGACACCGGGGAGCTGTTTTTT.

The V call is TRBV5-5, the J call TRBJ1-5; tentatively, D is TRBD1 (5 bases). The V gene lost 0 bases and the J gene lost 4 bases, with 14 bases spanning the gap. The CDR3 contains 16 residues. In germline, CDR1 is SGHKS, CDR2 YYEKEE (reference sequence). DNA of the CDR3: TGTGCCAGCAGCTTGGATCCAGGGTGGACAAATCAGCCCCAGCATTTT. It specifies CASSLDPGWTNQPQHF.

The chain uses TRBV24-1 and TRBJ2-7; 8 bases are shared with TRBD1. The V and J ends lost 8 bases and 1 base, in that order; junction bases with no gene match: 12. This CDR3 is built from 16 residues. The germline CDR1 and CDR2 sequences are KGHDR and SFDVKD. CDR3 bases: TGTGCCACCACCAGCCCGGACAGGGCCTCGTCCTACGAGCAGTACGTC. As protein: CATTSPDRASSYEQYV.

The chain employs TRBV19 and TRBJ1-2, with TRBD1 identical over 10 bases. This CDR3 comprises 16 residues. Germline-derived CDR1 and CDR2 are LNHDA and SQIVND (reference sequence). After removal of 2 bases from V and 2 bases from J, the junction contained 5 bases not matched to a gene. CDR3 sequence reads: CASSITPGQGNYGYTF. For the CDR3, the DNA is TGTGCCAGTAGTATAACCCCGGGACAGGGGAACTATGGCTACACCTTC.